The 5 T cell receptor beta chains presented below share a single source sample, sequenced in a study of identical twins. In TCRdb, the 5' RACE reads were re-called with MiXCR into one record per CDR3 protein. Among 350,000 to 600,000 distinct CDR3 sequences listed, 12% to 15% were seen once. These same data were also listed under a study on yellow fever vaccine responses in identical twins.

Input material: CD4+ T cells sorted from blood. The origin of the receptors is a woman under 30 in good health.

The CDR3 coding sequence is TGTGCCAGCAAGTCCCGAGCGGGGGCGGAGGAGACCCAGTACTTC. Protein sequence: CASKSRAGAEETQYF. V gene TRBV7-2 combines with J gene TRBJ2-5; 8 bases are shared with TRBD2. The CDR3 extends over 15 amino acids. The germline V gene encodes CDR1 SGHTA and CDR2 FQGNSA. After removal of 7 bases from V and 5 bases from J, the junction contained 12 bases not matched to a gene.

This clonotype came up a few times. The chain couples TRBV15 to TRBJ2-3, with TRBD1 matching over 10 bases. The germline V gene encodes CDR1 LNHNV and CDR2 YYDKDF (reference sequence). The CDR3 has 17 amino acids. The trim removed 0 bases at V and 2 bases at J, leaving 5 bases unmatched. The CDR3: CATSRETGQGYTDTQYF. As DNA, the CDR3 is TGTGCCACCAGCAGAGAAACGGGACAGGGGTACACAGATACGCAGTATTTT.

This clonotype was counted only a few times. This chain uses TRBV29-1 with TRBJ1-1; weak D call: TRBD1 (6 bases). The V and J ends lost 4 bases and 5 bases respectively, with 14 bases between them. Germline V gene data show CDR1 as SQVTM and CDR2 as ANQGSEA. This CDR3 is 13 amino acids long. In DNA, the CDR3 is TGCAGCGTTGGGGCAGGGGCGGTTACTGAAGCTTTCTTT. It encodes CSVGAGAVTEAFF.

This clonotype has just a few counts. The chain couples TRBV5-1 to TRBJ2-1, with D hard to call. V shed 4 bases and J shed 6 bases, with 17 bases lying between them. The CDR3 totals 15 residues. From germline, CDR1 is SGHRS and CDR2 YFSETQ. CDR3 in amino acids: CASSITMSSGNEQFF. The CDR3 DNA is TGCGCCAGCAGCATAACTATGTCCTCGGGCAATGAGCAGTTCTTC.

This chain joins TRBV29-1 and TRBJ2-1, with 9 bases fitting TRBD2. After removal of 4 bases from V and 0 bases from J, the junction contained 7 bases not matched to a gene. CDR1 is SQVTM and CDR2 is ANQGSEA in the germline V gene. The CDR3 has 16 residues. The CDR3 sequence is CSVAVSGGSSYNEQFF. Written as DNA, the CDR3 is TGCAGCGTTGCGGTTAGCGGGGGTAGCTCCTACAATGAGCAGTTCTTC.